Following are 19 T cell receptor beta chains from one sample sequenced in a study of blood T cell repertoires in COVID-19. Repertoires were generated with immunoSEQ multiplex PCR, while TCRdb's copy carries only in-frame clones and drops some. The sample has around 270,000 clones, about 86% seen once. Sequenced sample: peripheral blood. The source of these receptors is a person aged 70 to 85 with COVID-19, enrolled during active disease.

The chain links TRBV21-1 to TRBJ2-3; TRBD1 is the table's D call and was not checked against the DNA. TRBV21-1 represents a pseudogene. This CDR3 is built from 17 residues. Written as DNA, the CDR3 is TGTGCCAGCAAGACCCGAACCGGAGTAGGGGCAGGAGATACGCAGTATTTT. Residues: CASKTRTGVGAGDTQYF.

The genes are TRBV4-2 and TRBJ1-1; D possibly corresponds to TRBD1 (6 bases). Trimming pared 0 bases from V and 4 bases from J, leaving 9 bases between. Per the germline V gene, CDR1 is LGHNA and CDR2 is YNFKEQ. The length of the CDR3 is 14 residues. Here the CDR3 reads CASSQDRGSTEAFF. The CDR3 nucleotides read TGTGCCAGCAGCCAAGACAGGGGATCCACTGAAGCTTTCTTT.

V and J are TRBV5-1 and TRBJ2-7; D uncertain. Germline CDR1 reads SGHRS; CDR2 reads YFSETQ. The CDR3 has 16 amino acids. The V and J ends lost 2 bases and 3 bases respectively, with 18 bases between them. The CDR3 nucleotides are TGCGCCAGCAGCTTAGATTGGGCTTCTAATTTCTACGAGCAGTACTTC. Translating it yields CASSLDWASNFYEQYF.

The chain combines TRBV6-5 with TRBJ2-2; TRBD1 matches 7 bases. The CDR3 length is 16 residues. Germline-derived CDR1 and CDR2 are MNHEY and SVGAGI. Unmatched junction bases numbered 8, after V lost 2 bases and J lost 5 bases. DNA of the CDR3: TGTGCCAGCAGTTACCACAGGGGATCGGGAACCGGGGAGCTGTTTTTT. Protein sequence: CASSYHRGSGTGELFF.

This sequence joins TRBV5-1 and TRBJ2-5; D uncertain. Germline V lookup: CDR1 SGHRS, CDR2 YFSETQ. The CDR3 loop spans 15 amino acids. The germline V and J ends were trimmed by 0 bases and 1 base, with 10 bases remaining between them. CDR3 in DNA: TGCGCCAGCAGCTTGGTTGGCAGTACCCAAGAGACCCAGTACTTC. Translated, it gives CASSLVGSTQETQYF.

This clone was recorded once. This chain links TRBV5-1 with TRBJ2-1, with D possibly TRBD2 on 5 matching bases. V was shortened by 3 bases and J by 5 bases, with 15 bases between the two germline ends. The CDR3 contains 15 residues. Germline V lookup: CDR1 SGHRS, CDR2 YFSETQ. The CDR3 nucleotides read TGCGCCAGCAGCTCGTCAGCGGTAAGAGACAATGAGCAGTTCTTC. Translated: CASSSSAVRDNEQFF.

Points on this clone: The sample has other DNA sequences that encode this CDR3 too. CDR3 sequence reads: CASSPDTFNYGYTF. The CDR3 nucleotides are TGTGCCAGCAGCCCAGACACCTTTAACTATGGCTACACCTTC. This chain links TRBV7-2 with TRBJ1-2; no reliable D call. V was clipped by 5 bases and J by 1 base, with 11 bases between them. The germline V gene has CDR1 SGHTA and CDR2 FQGNSA. CDR3 length equals 14 residues.

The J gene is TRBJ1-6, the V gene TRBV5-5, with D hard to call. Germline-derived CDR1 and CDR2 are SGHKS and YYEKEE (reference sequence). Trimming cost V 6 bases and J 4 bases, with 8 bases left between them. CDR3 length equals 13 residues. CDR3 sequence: CASNTEYNSPLHF. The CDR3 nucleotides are TGTGCCAGCAACACAGAGTATAATTCACCCCTCCACTTT.

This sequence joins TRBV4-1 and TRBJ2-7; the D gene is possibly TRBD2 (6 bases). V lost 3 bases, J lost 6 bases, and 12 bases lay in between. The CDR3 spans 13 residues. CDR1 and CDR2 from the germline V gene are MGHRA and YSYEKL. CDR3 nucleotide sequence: TGCGCCAGCAGCCACGCCGTGGGGGGCGAGCAGTACTTC. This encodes CASSHAVGGEQYF.

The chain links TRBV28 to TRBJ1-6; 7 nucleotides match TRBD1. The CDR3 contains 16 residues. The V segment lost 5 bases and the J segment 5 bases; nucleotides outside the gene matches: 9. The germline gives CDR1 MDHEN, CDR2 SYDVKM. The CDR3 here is CASSPRLGQNNSPLHF. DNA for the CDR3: TGTGCCAGCAGTCCACGATTGGGACAGAATAATTCACCCCTCCACTTT.

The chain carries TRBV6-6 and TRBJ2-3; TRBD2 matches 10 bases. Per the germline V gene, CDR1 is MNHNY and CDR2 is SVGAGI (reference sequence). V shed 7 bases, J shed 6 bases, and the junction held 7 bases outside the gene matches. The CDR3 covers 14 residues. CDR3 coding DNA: TGTGCCAGCACCTCCAGCGGGAGGGCGGATACGCAGTATTTT. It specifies CASTSSGRADTQYF.

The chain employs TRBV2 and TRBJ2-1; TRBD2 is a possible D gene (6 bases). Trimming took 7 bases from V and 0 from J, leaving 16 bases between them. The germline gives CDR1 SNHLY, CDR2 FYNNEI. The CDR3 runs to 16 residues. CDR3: CASKFGLGGSYNEQFF. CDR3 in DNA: TGTGCCAGCAAATTTGGGCTGGGAGGCTCCTACAATGAGCAGTTCTTC.

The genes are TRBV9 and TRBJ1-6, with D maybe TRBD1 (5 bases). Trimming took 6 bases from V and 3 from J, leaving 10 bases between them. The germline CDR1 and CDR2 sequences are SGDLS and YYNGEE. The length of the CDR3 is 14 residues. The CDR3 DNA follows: TGTGCCAGCAAGGCAGGGAACTATAATTCACCCCTCCACTTT. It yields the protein CASKAGNYNSPLHF.

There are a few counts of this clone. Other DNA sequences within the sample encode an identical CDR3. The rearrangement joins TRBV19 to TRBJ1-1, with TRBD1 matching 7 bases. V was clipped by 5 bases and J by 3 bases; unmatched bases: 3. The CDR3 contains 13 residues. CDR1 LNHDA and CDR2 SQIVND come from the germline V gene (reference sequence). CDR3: CASSSTGDTEAFF. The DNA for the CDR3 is TGTGCCAGTAGTTCAACAGGGGACACTGAAGCTTTCTTT. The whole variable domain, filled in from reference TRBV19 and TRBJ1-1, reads DGGITQSPKYLFRKEGQNVTLSCEQNLNHDAMYWYRQDPGQGLRLIYYSQIVNDFQKGDIAEGYSVSREKKESFPLTVTSAQKNPTAFYLCASSSTGDTEAFFGQGTRLTVV.

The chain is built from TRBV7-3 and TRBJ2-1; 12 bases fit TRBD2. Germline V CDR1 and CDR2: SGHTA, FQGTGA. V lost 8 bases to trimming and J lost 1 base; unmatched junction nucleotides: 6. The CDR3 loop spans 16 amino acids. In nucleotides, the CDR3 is TGTGCCAGCGGCGGAGGGACTAGCGGGTCCTACAATGAGCAGTTCTTC. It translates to CASGGGTSGSYNEQFF.

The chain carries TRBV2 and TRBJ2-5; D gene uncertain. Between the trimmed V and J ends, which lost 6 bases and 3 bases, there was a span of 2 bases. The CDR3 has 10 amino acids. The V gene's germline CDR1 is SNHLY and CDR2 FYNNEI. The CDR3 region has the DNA TGTGCCAGCAGCAAAGAGACCCAGTACTTC. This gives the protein CASSKETQYF.

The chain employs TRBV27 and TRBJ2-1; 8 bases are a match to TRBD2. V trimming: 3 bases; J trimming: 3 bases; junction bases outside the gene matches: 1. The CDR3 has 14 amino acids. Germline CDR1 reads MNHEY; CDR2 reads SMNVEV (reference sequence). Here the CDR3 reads CASSFGGGYNEQFF. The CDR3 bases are TGTGCCAGCAGTTTCGGGGGGGGCTACAATGAGCAGTTCTTC.

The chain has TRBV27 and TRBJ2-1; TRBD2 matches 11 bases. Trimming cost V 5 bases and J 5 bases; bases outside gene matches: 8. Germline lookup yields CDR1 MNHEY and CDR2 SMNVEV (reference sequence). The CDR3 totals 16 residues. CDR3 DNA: TGTGCCAGCAGTCTTTTAGCGGGAGGGGGTCACAATGAGCAGTTCTTC. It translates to CASSLLAGGGHNEQFF.

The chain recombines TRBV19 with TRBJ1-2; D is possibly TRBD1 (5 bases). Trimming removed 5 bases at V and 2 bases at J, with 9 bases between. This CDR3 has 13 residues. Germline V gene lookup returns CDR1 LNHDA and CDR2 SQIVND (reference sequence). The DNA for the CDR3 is TGTGCCAGTAGTCTAGCAGGGAACTATGGCTACACCTTC. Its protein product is CASSLAGNYGYTF.